The rows below give T cell receptor beta chains drawn from one sample of a study of shared clonotypes between healthy human individuals. Sequenced by immunoSEQ multiplex PCR; TCRdb stores in-frame clones only, minus some. The top ten clones hold under 2% of a sample with more than 2 million clones, just under 95% of them seen once. Sequencing used naive CD8+ T cells from PBMCs. These receptors all stem from a man aged 18 to 29 in good health. Some clones in this sample may be carry-over from other donors' samples. Each CDR3 is given with its conserved first and last residue. D genes are given only for firm matches. Some rows mark clone size as missing; the rest say once, few, many or name a class of expanded clone.

cdr3_length: 15
clone_size: -
j_call: TRBJ1-4
d_call: -
v_call: TRBV7-9
cdr3_aa: CASSDLGPGNEKLFF
cdr3_nt: TGTGCCAGCAGCGACCTGGGACCAGGAAATGAAAAACTGTTTTTT

cdr3_length: 20
clone_size: -
j_call: TRBJ2-2
d_call: TRBD2
v_call: TRBV27
cdr3_aa: CASSLGARREGFANTGELFF
cdr3_nt: TGTGCCAGCAGTTTAGGCGCCCGGCGGGAGGGTTTCGCGAACACCGGGGAGCTGTTTTTT

cdr3_length: 13
clone_size: -
j_call: TRBJ2-7
d_call: -
v_call: TRBV5-4
cdr3_aa: CASSLRGGGEQYF
cdr3_nt: TGTGCCAGCAGCTTGAGAGGGGGAGGCGAGCAGTACTTC

cdr3_length: 15
clone_size: -
j_call: TRBJ2-2
d_call: -
v_call: TRBV7-9
cdr3_aa: CASSFTPAGTGELFF
cdr3_nt: TGTGCCAGCAGCTTTACCCCTGCGGGCACCGGGGAGCTGTTTTTT

cdr3_length: 13
clone_size: few
j_call: TRBJ2-7
d_call: -
v_call: TRBV27
cdr3_aa: CASSLGGTSEQYF
cdr3_nt: TGTGCCAGCAGTTTAGGAGGGACGTCGGAGCAGTACTTC

cdr3_length: 17
clone_size: -
j_call: TRBJ2-7
d_call: TRBD1
v_call: TRBV4-1
cdr3_aa: CASSQAGTGGRGYEQYF
cdr3_nt: TGCGCCAGCAGCCAAGCTGGGACAGGGGGAAGAGGCTACGAGCAGTACTTC

cdr3_length: 16
clone_size: few
j_call: TRBJ1-5
d_call: -
v_call: TRBV18
cdr3_aa: CASSPVGPVVNQPQHF
cdr3_nt: TGTGCCAGCTCACCAGTGGGGCCGGTAGTAAATCAGCCCCAGCATTTT

cdr3_length: 15
clone_size: -
j_call: TRBJ2-1
d_call: TRBD2
v_call: TRBV7-8
cdr3_aa: CASSWSGRTYNEQFF
cdr3_nt: TGTGCCAGCAGCTGGAGCGGGAGGACCTACAATGAGCAGTTCTTC

cdr3_length: 14
clone_size: -
j_call: TRBJ2-1
d_call: TRBD2
v_call: TRBV5-8
cdr3_aa: CASSLDSSGNEQFF
cdr3_nt: TGTGCCAGCAGCTTGGATTCTAGCGGGAATGAGCAGTTCTTC

cdr3_length: 12
clone_size: -
j_call: TRBJ2-7
d_call: TRBD2
v_call: TRBV18
cdr3_aa: CASSAGLEEQYF
cdr3_nt: TGTGCCAGCTCAGCGGGACTAGAGGAGCAGTACTTC

cdr3_length: 15
clone_size: -
j_call: TRBJ1-2
d_call: TRBD1
v_call: TRBV11-2
cdr3_aa: CASSLDRTGPYGYTF
cdr3_nt: TGTGCCAGCAGCTTAGACCGGACAGGGCCATATGGCTACACCTTC

cdr3_length: 17
clone_size: -
j_call: TRBJ2-3
d_call: TRBD2
v_call: TRBV30
cdr3_aa: CAWWGTGTSGSWNTQYF
cdr3_nt: TGTGCCTGGTGGGGCACCGGTACTAGCGGGAGTTGGAATACGCAGTATTTT

cdr3_length: 16
clone_size: -
j_call: TRBJ1-5
d_call: -
v_call: TRBV27
cdr3_aa: CASSLWAADSNQPQHF
cdr3_nt: TGTGCCAGCAGTTTATGGGCCGCCGATAGCAATCAGCCCCAGCATTTT

cdr3_length: 13
clone_size: -
j_call: TRBJ2-7
d_call: -
v_call: TRBV29-1
cdr3_aa: CSVEVGNSYEQYF
cdr3_nt: TGCAGCGTTGAAGTGGGTAACTCCTACGAGCAGTACTTC

cdr3_length: 18
clone_size: -
j_call: TRBJ2-2
d_call: TRBD2
v_call: TRBV10-2
cdr3_aa: CASSESGTSGRPTGELFF
cdr3_nt: TGCGCCAGCAGTGAGTCGGGGACTAGCGGGAGGCCCACCGGGGAGCTGTTTTTT

cdr3_length: 14
clone_size: -
j_call: TRBJ2-5
d_call: -
v_call: TRBV28
cdr3_aa: CASSLVVGQETQYF
cdr3_nt: TGTGCCAGCAGTTTAGTGGTGGGGCAAGAGACCCAGTACTTC

cdr3_length: 13
clone_size: -
j_call: TRBJ2-2
d_call: TRBD2
v_call: TRBV29-1
cdr3_aa: CSVPLAGVGELFF
cdr3_nt: TGCAGCGTTCCCCTAGCGGGGGTCGGGGAGCTGTTTTTT

cdr3_length: 15
clone_size: -
j_call: TRBJ2-3
d_call: TRBD2
v_call: TRBV6-5
cdr3_aa: CASSWTSGGADTQYF
cdr3_nt: TGTGCCAGCAGCTGGACTAGCGGGGGCGCAGATACGCAGTATTTT

cdr3_length: 16
clone_size: once
j_call: TRBJ2-7
d_call: -
v_call: TRBV6-5
cdr3_aa: CASSYSVGQTFYEQYF
cdr3_nt: TGTGCCAGCAGTTATTCCGTCGGACAGACGTTCTACGAGCAGTACTTC

cdr3_length: 15
clone_size: -
j_call: TRBJ1-2
d_call: TRBD1
v_call: TRBV7-6
cdr3_aa: CASSPNRDRNYGYTF
cdr3_nt: TGTGCCAGCAGCCCGAACCGGGACAGAAACTATGGCTACACCTTC

cdr3_length: 15
clone_size: -
j_call: TRBJ2-1
d_call: TRBD1
v_call: TRBV5-1
cdr3_aa: CASSPDRGTVNEQFF
cdr3_nt: TGCGCCAGCAGCCCGGACAGGGGAACGGTAAATGAGCAGTTCTTC

cdr3_length: 15
clone_size: -
j_call: TRBJ1-1
d_call: -
v_call: TRBV4-3
cdr3_aa: CASSQDAGWNTEAFF
cdr3_nt: TGCGCCAGCAGCCAAGATGCAGGGTGGAACACTGAAGCTTTCTTT

cdr3_length: 15
clone_size: -
j_call: TRBJ1-4
d_call: -
v_call: TRBV28
cdr3_aa: CASSLFWGQGKKLFF
cdr3_nt: TGTGCCAGCAGTTTATTCTGGGGGCAGGGGAAGAAACTGTTTTTT

cdr3_length: 15
clone_size: -
j_call: TRBJ2-7
d_call: -
v_call: TRBV5-5
cdr3_aa: CASSFFPSETYEQYF
cdr3_nt: TGTGCCAGCAGCTTTTTCCCTAGCGAAACCTACGAGCAGTACTTC

cdr3_length: 15
clone_size: -
j_call: TRBJ2-7
d_call: TRBD1
v_call: TRBV14
cdr3_aa: CASSQGDRGKYEQYF
cdr3_nt: TGTGCCAGCAGCCAAGGGGACAGGGGTAAATACGAGCAGTACTTC

cdr3_length: 16
clone_size: -
j_call: TRBJ2-3
d_call: -
v_call: TRBV7-9
cdr3_aa: CASSLELTILTDTQYF
cdr3_nt: TGTGCCAGCAGCTTAGAACTCACCATTCTCACAGATACGCAGTATTTT

cdr3_length: 13
clone_size: -
j_call: TRBJ2-1
d_call: -
v_call: TRBV10-1
cdr3_aa: CASSEKLINEQFF
cdr3_nt: TGCGCCAGCAGTGAGAAACTGATCAATGAGCAGTTCTTC

cdr3_length: 15
clone_size: -
j_call: TRBJ1-4
d_call: -
v_call: TRBV9
cdr3_aa: CASSVDGRTNEKLFF
cdr3_nt: TGTGCCAGCAGCGTAGACGGGCGGACTAATGAAAAACTGTTTTTT

cdr3_length: 14
clone_size: -
j_call: TRBJ2-7
d_call: -
v_call: TRBV4-2
cdr3_aa: CASSPPSRAYEQYF
cdr3_nt: TGTGCCAGCAGCCCCCCGTCGCGGGCCTACGAGCAGTACTTC

cdr3_length: 13
clone_size: -
j_call: TRBJ2-1
d_call: -
v_call: TRBV6-1
cdr3_aa: CASRKRQDNEQFF
cdr3_nt: TGTGCCAGCAGGAAAAGACAGGACAATGAGCAGTTCTTC

cdr3_length: 15
clone_size: -
j_call: TRBJ2-3
d_call: -
v_call: TRBV28
cdr3_aa: CASSFYGEGTDTQYF
cdr3_nt: TGTGCCAGCAGTTTTTACGGGGAGGGCACAGATACGCAGTATTTT

cdr3_length: 15
clone_size: -
j_call: TRBJ2-7
d_call: TRBD1
v_call: TRBV5-8
cdr3_aa: CASSGGQGASYEQYF
cdr3_nt: TGTGCCAGCAGCGGGGGGCAGGGGGCGTCCTACGAGCAGTACTTC

cdr3_length: 14
clone_size: -
j_call: TRBJ2-3
d_call: TRBD2
v_call: TRBV28
cdr3_aa: CASSLAGEADTQYF
cdr3_nt: TGTGCCAGCAGCCTAGCGGGAGAGGCAGATACGCAGTATTTT

cdr3_length: 13
clone_size: few
j_call: TRBJ1-2
d_call: TRBD1
v_call: TRBV6-5
cdr3_aa: CATQPRQGYGYTF
cdr3_nt: TGTGCCACCCAACCTCGACAGGGGTATGGCTACACCTTC

cdr3_length: 16
clone_size: once
j_call: TRBJ2-1
d_call: TRBD2
v_call: TRBV27
cdr3_aa: CASSLGLAARGNEQFF
cdr3_nt: TGTGCCAGCAGTTTAGGGCTAGCGGCAAGGGGCAATGAGCAGTTCTTC

cdr3_length: 14
clone_size: many
j_call: TRBJ2-7
d_call: -
v_call: TRBV7-6
cdr3_aa: CASSQPGQSYEQYF
cdr3_nt: TGTGCCAGCAGCCAACCAGGGCAGTCCTACGAGCAGTACTTC

cdr3_length: 15
clone_size: -
j_call: TRBJ1-4
d_call: -
v_call: TRBV6-5
cdr3_aa: CASTPRLEGNEKLFF
cdr3_nt: TGTGCCAGCACCCCCAGGTTGGAGGGTAATGAAAAACTGTTTTTT

cdr3_length: 15
clone_size: -
j_call: TRBJ1-5
d_call: TRBD1
v_call: TRBV6-6
cdr3_aa: CASRDRTGRNQPQHF
cdr3_nt: TGTGCCAGCAGGGACCGGACAGGGCGCAATCAGCCCCAGCATTTT

cdr3_length: 12
clone_size: -
j_call: TRBJ1-3
d_call: -
v_call: TRBV30
cdr3_aa: CAWRGVGNTIYF
cdr3_nt: TGTGCCTGGAGAGGAGTCGGAAACACCATATATTTT

cdr3_length: 16
clone_size: -
j_call: TRBJ2-7
d_call: TRBD2
v_call: TRBV30
cdr3_aa: CAWSPKLASSSYEQYF
cdr3_nt: TGTGCCTGGAGTCCCAAACTAGCGTCGAGCTCCTACGAGCAGTACTTC

cdr3_length: 14
clone_size: -
j_call: TRBJ1-3
d_call: -
v_call: TRBV4-3
cdr3_aa: CASSLHGGGNTIYF
cdr3_nt: TGCGCCAGCAGCCTACACGGAGGGGGAAACACCATATATTTT

cdr3_length: 15
clone_size: -
j_call: TRBJ1-4
d_call: -
v_call: TRBV9
cdr3_aa: CASSVSGTPSEKLFF
cdr3_nt: TGTGCCAGCAGCGTTAGTGGGACACCGAGTGAAAAACTGTTTTTT

cdr3_length: 17
clone_size: -
j_call: TRBJ2-4
d_call: -
v_call: TRBV7-9
cdr3_aa: CASSLTFLGNSKNIQYF
cdr3_nt: TGTGCCAGCAGCCTGACGTTTTTGGGCAATTCCAAAAACATTCAGTACTTC

cdr3_length: 15
clone_size: -
j_call: TRBJ2-7
d_call: TRBD1
v_call: TRBV9
cdr3_aa: CASSGGTGGPYEQYF
cdr3_nt: TGTGCCAGCAGCGGAGGGACAGGGGGCCCCTACGAGCAGTACTTC

cdr3_length: 15
clone_size: -
j_call: TRBJ2-7
d_call: -
v_call: TRBV4-3
cdr3_aa: CASSQDRWGSYEQYF
cdr3_nt: TGCGCCAGCAGCCAAGATCGGTGGGGTTCCTACGAGCAGTACTTC

cdr3_length: 15
clone_size: -
j_call: TRBJ2-1
d_call: -
v_call: TRBV28
cdr3_aa: CASSLIAASYNEQFF
cdr3_nt: TGTGCCAGCAGTTTGATAGCGGCTTCCTACAATGAGCAGTTCTTC

cdr3_length: 15
clone_size: once
j_call: TRBJ1-5
d_call: -
v_call: TRBV27
cdr3_aa: CASSLRAGGNQPQHF
cdr3_nt: TGTGCCAGCAGTTTAAGGGCAGGGGGCAATCAGCCCCAGCATTTT

cdr3_length: 16
clone_size: once
j_call: TRBJ2-7
d_call: TRBD2
v_call: TRBV15
cdr3_aa: CATTTTVSGRVGEQYF
cdr3_nt: TGTGCCACCACCACGACCGTTAGCGGGAGGGTTGGCGAGCAGTACTTC

cdr3_length: 15
clone_size: -
j_call: TRBJ2-7
d_call: TRBD1
v_call: TRBV5-6
cdr3_aa: CASSFWETGLGEQYF
cdr3_nt: TGTGCCAGCAGCTTTTGGGAGACAGGGTTGGGCGAGCAGTACTTC

cdr3_length: 14
clone_size: -
j_call: TRBJ2-2
d_call: -
v_call: TRBV27
cdr3_aa: CASSFGAGTGELFF
cdr3_nt: TGTGCCAGCAGTTTTGGGGCGGGCACCGGGGAGCTGTTTTTT

cdr3_length: 16
clone_size: -
j_call: TRBJ2-2
d_call: -
v_call: TRBV9
cdr3_aa: CASSVGRGGNTGELFF
cdr3_nt: TGTGCCAGCAGCGTCGGCAGGGGTGGTAACACCGGGGAGCTGTTTTTT